Below, 16 T cell receptor beta chains from the same sample are listed, as sequenced in a study of blood T cell repertoires in COVID-19 (dated by TCRdb to 2018 to 2020). Library generation was performed with the immunoSEQ multiplex PCR assay. The source is immuneACCESS, and TCRdb retained only in-frame sequences with V and J called. Part of the clones is not carried over; for the studies checked, unresolved V genes explain less than half of this, and the remainder is unexplained. This sample comprises approximately 130,000 clones, about 75% of them detected only once. Clones ranked in the top ten supply roughly 20% of the sample. Sequenced material: peripheral blood. The origin of the receptors is a man older than 75 with acute or convalescent COVID-19.

This sequence joins TRBV5-4 and TRBJ1-2; TRBD1 aligns across 7 bases. The CDR3 contains 14 residues. Looked up from germline, CDR1 is SGHNT and CDR2 is YYREEE (reference sequence). The trim removed 1 base at V and 5 bases at J, leaving 5 bases unmatched. The CDR3 region is CASSLTGALYGYTF. For the CDR3, the DNA is TGTGCCAGCAGCTTGACAGGGGCCCTATATGGCTACACCTTC.

V gene TRBV13 combines with J gene TRBJ1-6; D is perhaps TRBD1 (5 bases). CDR3 length: 15 residues. Germline V gives CDR1 PRHDT, CDR2 FYEKMQ (reference sequence). V gave up 3 bases and J gave up 0 bases, with 6 bases separating them. Here the CDR3 DNA reads TGTGCCAGCAGCTTTGACAGCTCCTATAATTCACCCCTCCACTTT. This gives the protein CASSFDSSYNSPLHF.

Worth noting for this clone: This clone may be a read error of a much larger clone one base away. As DNA, the CDR3 is TGCGCCAGCAGCTTGGGGAGCTCCTATAATTCACCCCTCCACTTT. As protein: CASSLGSSYNSPLHF. The genes are TRBV5-1 and TRBJ1-6; D is unclear. CDR1 SGHRS and CDR2 YFSETQ come from the germline V gene. The ends were cut back, 0 bases at V and 0 bases at J, with 4 bases in the middle. The CDR3 has 15 residues.

V gene TRBV5-4 combines with J gene TRBJ2-1; TRBD2 aligns across 13 bases. Germline CDR1 and CDR2: SGHNT and YYREEE (reference sequence). V was clipped by 4 bases and J by 7 bases; unmatched bases: 11. This CDR3 spans 17 amino acids. As DNA, the CDR3 is TGTGCCAGCAGCCGACCCGGGACTAGCGGGGTGGGAAATGAGCAGTTCTTC. It is translated as CASSRPGTSGVGNEQFF.

With regard to this clone: At one end, the junction sequence differs from germline, possibly due to a read error. The chain links TRBV7-9 to TRBJ2-3; the D gene is possibly TRBD2 (6 bases). The CDR3 covers 15 residues. CDR1 is SEHNR, CDR2 FQNEAQ, per germline (reference sequence). The CDR3 is CASSLAPTWRDTQYF. The CDR3 DNA sequence: TGTGCCAGCAGCCTAGCGCCGACTTGGAGAGATACGCAGTATTTT. Full variable domain (outside the CDR3, taken from reference TRBV7-9 and TRBJ2-3): DTGVSQNPRHKITKRGQNVTFRCDPISEHNRLYWYRQTLGQGPEFLTYFQNEAQLEKSRLLSDRFSAERPKGSFSTLEIQRTEQGDSAMYLCASSLAPTWRDTQYFGPGTRLTVL.

CDR3 amino acids: CASRRGTGYGGELFF. The CDR3 coding sequence is TGTGCCAGCAGACGGGGGACAGGGTACGGCGGGGAGCTGTTTTTT. The V gene is TRBV28, the J gene TRBJ2-2, with 9 bases that match TRBD1. The trim removed 6 bases at V and 7 bases at J, leaving 9 bases unmatched. Germline V gene sequence: CDR1 MDHEN, CDR2 SYDVKM. The CDR3 extends over 15 amino acids.

V and J are TRBV6-1 and TRBJ1-4; 7 bases agree with TRBD1. Germline trimming cut 3 bases from V and 2 bases from J; bases unmatched to any gene: 3. Germline-derived CDR1 and CDR2 are MNHNS and SASEGT. The CDR3 runs 15 residues. CDR3 sequence: CASSDLTGTNEKLFF. The DNA of the CDR3 is TGTGCCAGCAGTGACCTGACAGGGACTAATGAAAAACTGTTTTTT.

This clone was seen a single time. The chain uses TRBV4-2 and TRBJ1-4; TRBD1 matches 9 bases. This CDR3 has 15 amino acids. Trimming at V came to 4 bases and at J to 6 bases, leaving 6 bases not matched to a gene. CDR1 and CDR2 from the germline V gene are LGHNA and YNFKEQ. DNA of the CDR3: TGTGCCAGCAGCCGTACAGGGGGCAGTGATGAAAAACTGTTTTTT. The encoded protein is CASSRTGGSDEKLFF.

J is TRBJ2-5 and V is TRBV5-4, with 11 bases matching TRBD1. This CDR3 region has 15 residues. Trimming removed 4 bases from V and 5 bases from J; junction bases left unmatched: 7. The germline V gene has CDR1 SGHNT and CDR2 YYREEE (reference sequence). CDR3 protein: CASSPGDRGVETQYF. Written as DNA, the CDR3 is TGTGCCAGCAGCCCGGGGGACAGGGGGGTGGAGACCCAGTACTTC.

This chain links TRBV5-5 with TRBJ2-7; 9 nucleotides match TRBD1. The CDR3 is made up of 15 amino acids. Trimming removed 4 bases from V and 2 bases from J; junction bases left unmatched: 7. Germline CDR1 is SGHKS and CDR2 is YYEKEE (reference sequence). For the CDR3, the DNA is TGTGCCAGCAGCCCCACAGGGGGCGCGGCCTACGAGCAGTACTTC. It specifies CASSPTGGAAYEQYF.

The chain combines TRBV6-5 with TRBJ1-6; 8 nucleotides match TRBD1. The length of the CDR3 is 15 residues. Losses at the gene ends were 4 bases for V and 8 bases for J; bases not matched to a gene: 7. Germline values: CDR1 MNHEY, CDR2 SVGAGI. The CDR3 reads CASSWGGTGDSPLHF. The CDR3 DNA is TGTGCCAGCAGTTGGGGCGGGACAGGAGATTCACCCCTCCACTTT.

In this sample, this clone turned up once. The J gene is TRBJ2-2, the V gene TRBV3-1 (or the pseudogene TRBV3-2); possibly TRBD1 for D (5 bases). The CDR3 spans 14 residues. The germline V gene has CDR1 LGHDT and CDR2 YNNKEL (reference sequence). With 4 bases removed from V and 1 base from J, the gap between germline ends came to 7 bases. In DNA, the CDR3 is TGTGCCAGCAGCCTTACAGGGAACACCGGGGAGCTGTTTTTT. This codes for CASSLTGNTGELFF.

This sequence joins TRBV19 and TRBJ1-4; TRBD1 aligns across 10 bases. Germline V gives CDR1 LNHDA, CDR2 SQIVND (reference sequence). V lost 3 bases to trimming and J lost 4 bases; unmatched junction nucleotides: 2. The CDR3 covers 15 residues. CDR3 region: CASSIWTGGNEKLFF. CDR3 nucleotide sequence: TGTGCCAGTAGTATTTGGACAGGGGGTAATGAAAAACTGTTTTTT.

J is TRBJ2-3 and V is TRBV5-4; D is unresolved. Trimming removed 0 bases from V and 6 bases from J, with 11 bases in between. In germline, CDR1 is SGHNT, CDR2 YYREEE (reference sequence). The length of the CDR3 is 14 residues. The CDR3 spells CASSLGLAGDTQYF. CDR3 DNA sequence: TGTGCCAGCAGCTTGGGTCTCGCCGGGGATACGCAGTATTTT.

The chain links TRBV11-1 to TRBJ2-3, with unresolved D. V was pared by 5 bases and J by 10 bases, with 13 bases between. Germline values: CDR1 SGHAT, CDR2 FQDESV (reference sequence). This CDR3 region has 12 residues. This CDR3 is CASSPRPQAQYF. The CDR3 DNA reads TGTGCCAGCAGCCCCCGGCCCCAGGCGCAGTATTTT.

CDR3 sequence reads: CSVEKRGFVSGGSYNEQFF. CDR3 nucleotide sequence: TGCAGCGTTGAAAAAAGGGGATTTGTTAGCGGGGGATCCTACAATGAGCAGTTCTTC. The chain recombines TRBV29-1 with TRBJ2-1; 9 nucleotides match TRBD2. Germline V lookup: CDR1 SQVTM, CDR2 ANQGSEA. The V and J ends lost 2 bases and 1 base, in that order; junction bases with no gene match: 15. The CDR3 extends over 19 amino acids.